The TCR beta chain described here comes from a study of T cell responses to AZD1222 COVID-19 vaccine. General study points: The CD4 TCRs associated with vaccination extended across spike and predominated at 160-218 and 743-854. Recipients of AZD1222 seropositive at baseline numbered only 6 or 7. Spike-specific TCR breadth and depth both grew after two AZD1222 doses.

Regarding this clone: As yet, its antigen is unknown.

Only in-frame clones appear in the TCRdb table, and some are missing; sequencing was by immunoSEQ multiplex PCR. The table lists around 160,000 clones, over 80% of them singletons. The material was peripheral blood, obtained on day 0 of MenACWY control vaccination. The sequence derives from an adult in good health.

The CDR3 DNA reads TGTGCCAGCACTTTAGCCGGAGGTCAGCCCCAGCATTTT. It translates to CASTLAGGQPQHF. V and J are TRBV6-1 and TRBJ1-5; D gene ambiguous. The CDR3 is 13 amino acids. V lost 7 bases and J lost 6, with 13 bases in between. Germline values: CDR1 MNHNS, CDR2 SASEGT.